This TCR beta chain was captured in a study of CD8 T cell repertoires and HIV-1 epitope variants. Turning to the study itself: Separate from the cultures, 1M uncultured T cells served as baseline.

TCRdb's table, derived via immunoSEQ multiplex PCR, lists solely in-frame clones and lacks some. The sample shows several thousand clones, roughly 61% of them seen only once. This clone was seen more than once but under ten times. Its antigen is not identified. Trimming took off 3 bases at V and 4 bases at J, with 12 bases between the two ends. From germline, CDR1 is MDHEN and CDR2 SYDVKM. CDR3 length: 14 amino acids. What was sequenced was cultured CD8+ T cells derived from PBMCs. The sequence was collected from a male donor with HIV. The chain combines TRBV28 with TRBJ1-2; perhaps TRBD1 as D (5 bases). The CDR3 DNA reads as TGTGCCAGCAGTTTCGGGGGAAACTCCTATGGCTACACCTTC. Translating it yields CASSFGGNSYGYTF.